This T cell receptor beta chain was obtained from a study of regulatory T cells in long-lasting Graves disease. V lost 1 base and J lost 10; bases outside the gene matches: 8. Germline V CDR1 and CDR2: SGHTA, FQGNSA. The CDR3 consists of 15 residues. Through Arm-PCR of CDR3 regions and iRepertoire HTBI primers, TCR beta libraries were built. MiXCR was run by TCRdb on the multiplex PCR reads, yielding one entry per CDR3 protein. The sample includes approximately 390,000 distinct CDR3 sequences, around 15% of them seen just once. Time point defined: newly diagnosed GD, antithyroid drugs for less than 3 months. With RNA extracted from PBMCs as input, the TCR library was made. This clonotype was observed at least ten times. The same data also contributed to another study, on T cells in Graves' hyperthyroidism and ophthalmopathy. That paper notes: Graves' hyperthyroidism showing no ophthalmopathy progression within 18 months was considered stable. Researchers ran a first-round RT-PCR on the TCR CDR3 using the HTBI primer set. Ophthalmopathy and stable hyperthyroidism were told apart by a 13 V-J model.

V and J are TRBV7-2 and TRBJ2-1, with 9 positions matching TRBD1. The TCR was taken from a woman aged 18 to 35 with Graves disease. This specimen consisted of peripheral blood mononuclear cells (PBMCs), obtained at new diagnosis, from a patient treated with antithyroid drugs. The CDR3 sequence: CASSLGRDRVEEQFF. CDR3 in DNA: TGTGCCAGCAGCTTAGGGCGGGACAGGGTAGAGGAGCAGTTCTTC.